The rows below give T cell receptor beta chains drawn from one sample of a study of shared clonotypes between healthy human individuals. Only in-frame clones appear in the TCRdb table, and some are missing; sequencing was by immunoSEQ multiplex PCR. The data show under 2.5 million clones, 85% to 95% seen once. Input material: naive CD4+ T cells from PBMCs. The source is a man aged 18 to 29 in good health. Some clones in this sample may be carry-over from other donors' samples. Both conserved end residues are part of each CDR3. Clone size is given for some rows only: seen once, a few or many times, or a class if the clone is expanded.

TRBV6-5	TRBJ1-1	NA	CASSYRDRGEAFF
TRBV6-6	TRBJ1-1	NA	CASSLLGTEAFF
TRBV11-3	TRBJ2-7	NA	CASSFSTTSYEQYF
TRBV28	TRBJ1-1	NA	CASIPNPEAFF
TRBV7-2	TRBJ2-5	NA	CASSLGRLAGDGETQYF
TRBV9	TRBJ2-6	NA	CASRGLAGDGANVLTF
TRBV29-1	TRBJ2-7	once	CSVGQRFYEQYF
TRBV7-3	TRBJ2-6	once	CASSLLLTSGANVLTF
TRBV5-4	TRBJ1-2	NA	CATGTDQRYTF
TRBV9	TRBJ2-7	NA	CASSVGGSTYEQYF
TRBV5-6	TRBJ1-6	NA	CASSWWTGRNSPLHF
TRBV14	TRBJ2-7	NA	CASSQRGRWGSGSPGEQYF
TRBV28	TRBJ2-1	NA	CASSARGWQGGNEQFF
TRBV27	TRBJ2-5	NA	CASSRFPGTSTTFQETQYF